This T cell receptor beta chain was documented in a study of T cell clusters in autoimmune cytopenias. TRB amplification used approximately 250 ng of peripheral blood genomic DNA. TRB rearrangements were amplified by touch-down multiplex PCR with mixed TRB-A/B primers. One entry per CDR3 protein, without DNA, is what TCRdb gives after re-calling the multiplex PCR reads. Found here are several hundred distinct CDR3 sequences; the top ten clones hold about 88%. Looked up from germline, CDR1 is MNHEY and CDR2 is SVGAGI. The length of the CDR3 is 13 residues. The sequence came from a human donor with an autoimmune cytopenia or autoimmune hepatitis (not recorded which). Sequencing input: peripheral blood. The V gene is TRBV6-5, the J gene TRBJ2-2. The chain's CDR3 is CASSPQETGELFF.